The clone carrying this T cell receptor (beta chain) was found a few times. Its antigen is not identified. The data were obtained in a study of STAT3 mutations in large granular lymphocyte leukemia. For the study at large: Canonical activating STAT3 mutations were detected in roughly half of the longitudinally sequenced T-LGLL patients. Over half of T-LGLL patients had one or more immunosuppressive regimens. Study-level findings and limits: No sample exists from the first appearance of each clone. At least one immunodominant TCR beta clonotype appeared in every T-cell large granular lymphocyte leukemia patient. All newly emerging clones after therapy were STAT3 wild type.

Profiling relied on immunoSEQ multiplex PCR, and the TCRdb table lists in-frame clones only, not all of them. Among some 27,000 clones, 60% to 85% were seen once, and the ten largest hold roughly 30%. This CDR3 has 15 amino acids. Losses at the gene ends were 2 bases for V and 2 bases for J; bases not matched to a gene: 4. CDR1 is SGHTA, CDR2 FQGNSA, per germline. The sequence was collected from a woman between 45 and 65 years old with T-cell large granular lymphocyte leukemia. Some clones in this sample may be carry-over from other donors' samples. Sequencing input: peripheral blood mononuclear cells. The chain links TRBV7-2 to TRBJ2-7; 9 bases are shared with TRBD1. The CDR3 DNA is TGTGCCAGCAGCTTACGACAGGGGGGTCCCTACGAGCAGTACTTC. Translating gives CASSLRQGGPYEQYF.